The text below deals with one TCR beta chain. This clonotype is medium-sized (0.01 to 0.1%). Its antigen remains undetermined. One base away there is no much larger clone; base qualities are not given. This entry comes from a study of prognosis after radiotherapy for stage I lung cancer (dated by TCRdb to about 2021). Regarding the complete study: Between early 2018 and 2019, 20 or so stage I NSCLC patients were enrolled in Nanjing, China. The study took one blood sample before SBRT and one after SBRT from each of approximately 19 patients and sequenced all 40 or so samples. Roughly eleven patients had adenocarcinoma and about seven had squamous cell carcinoma as the tumor histology. Peripheral blood TCR beta repertoires were profiled in stage I NSCLC patients before and after stereotactic body radiotherapy, and the study then linked these repertoires to distant failure. Image-guided IMRT or VMAT was used to deliver SBRT in 3 to 5 fractions at a biologically effective dose of at least 100 Gy. SBRT was not combined with any concurrent therapy in any patient. The study included under 15 patients with newly diagnosed primary stage I lung tumors and 4 to 6 with oligometastatic NSCLC after surgical resection of the primary tumor. All patients were regarded as medically inoperable, because of comorbidities in about a dozen patients and refusal of surgery in six or seven patients. Ages in the cohort of some 13 men and a handful of women ranged from roughly 50 to 95 years, with a median of 74. Distant metastases were developed by four of the 19 patients after SBRT, at a median of roughly 7 months, whereas no significant progression was observed in the other 15 patients.

The TCR beta CDR3 region was amplified from genomic DNA by two rounds of multiplex PCR. In the first round of PCR, primers specific to each TRBV and TRBJ gene were used, and the primer sequences are filed in Chinese patent CN105087789A. Universal primers were used in the second PCR round. The Roche High Pure PCR Template Preparation Kit was used to extract genomic DNA from the frozen PBMCs. The libraries underwent paired-end sequencing with 151 bp reads on an Illumina HiSeq 3000. In the original analysis: CutAdapt was used to discard raw reads that did not contain the multiplex PCR primer sequences. High-quality paired reads were merged into contigs with PEAR. TRB V, D and J gene segments were assigned to each contig with MiXCR by alignment to reference sequences. CDR3 sequences were clustered by base quality and sequence similarity to remove sequencing errors. Shannon entropy, normalized by the natural log of the productive TCR sequence number, served as the measure of diversity. One minus Shannon entropy divided by the natural log of the number of unique clonotypes was used as the definition of clonality. Using the Youden index from ROC curves, the researchers picked the repertoire-metric cut-offs for progression-free survival, and all analyses were carried out in R 3.5.3. The public reads were quality trimmed at Q25 with fastp and then assembled into clones with MiXCR by TCRdb, keeping productive beta chains. Records with the same CDR3 protein are collapsed into one entry carrying the most frequent genes and DNA. The authors' filters were not applied to this entry. A total of roughly 30,000 distinct CDR3 sequences appear in this sample, 40% to 60% of them only once. The top ten hold 16% of the sample.

General study outcomes and caveats: The study was limited by its small cohort and short follow-up, and the findings require independent validation. Differences in TRBV and TRBJ usage frequencies by metastasis status were reportedly observed in two V genes at baseline and in roughly 10 V and two J genes after SBRT. No determination of tumor specificity was made for expanded TCR clones. After SBRT, the number of unique TCR clones decreased (median about 10,000 before versus fewer than 7,500 after; Wilcoxon paired P=0.011). Post-SBRT Shannon entropy and its change from baseline were lower in patients who developed distant metastases; baseline Shannon entropy was not associated with metastases. No adjustment for multiple comparisons was applied to any of the reported P values.

A history of other malignancies or of prior chemotherapy or radiotherapy was absent in all patients, and node-negative disease was shown on CT and PET/CT in all patients. About 6.4 milliliters of peripheral venous blood were drawn into EDTA tubes at each of two time points. Ficoll-Paque Plus density-gradient centrifugation was used to isolate PBMCs. Samples were stored at -80°C immediately after collection until analysis. The germline V gene gives CDR1 as SGHTA and CDR2 as FQGNSA. The junction carries 11 bases between V and J, which are trimmed by 4 bases and 4 bases respectively. The cysteine opens and the phenylalanine closes a CDR3 of 15 amino acids. The only DNA kept is the CDR3, 45 bases in frame from the first base.

The receptor was isolated from a donor aged 50 or older with non-small cell lung cancer. The specimen was PBMCs, collected before or after stereotactic body radiation therapy (not recorded which). The rearranged segments are TRBV7-2 and TRBJ1-6; the D segment cannot be called with confidence. DNA sequence: TGTGCCAGCAGCTCAGGACTGCTTTATAATTCACCCCTCCACTTT. Its coded protein is CASSSGLLYNSPLHF. The variable domain in full, with residues beyond the CDR3 obtained from the reference TRBV7-2 and TRBJ1-6 genes, is GAGVSQSPSNKVTEKGKDVELRCDPISGHTALYWYRQSLGQGLEFLIYFQGNSAPDKSGLPSDRFSAERTGGSVSTLTIQRTQQEDSAVYLCASSSGLLYNSPLHFGNGTRLTVT.